The next 7 T cell receptor beta chains were all read from a single sample in a study of cytomegalovirus exposure and HLA in healthy donors (dated by TCRdb to about 2017). Library prep was done by the immunoSEQ multiplex PCR assay. For the multiplex PCR, a mixture combining 60 forward primers for TCR Vbeta segments and 13 reverse primers for TCR Jbeta segments was used. TCRdb took this table from immuneACCESS and kept in-frame rearrangements with V and J called. Such tables lack part of the clones; where checked against another copy, unresolved V genes explain under half of the gap, and the rest is unexplained. Across this sample there are under 150,000 clones, with approximately 84% seen only once. The ten largest clones take up around 1.8% of the sample. Sequencing was performed on PBMCs. These receptors originate from a woman aged 40 to 55 in good health and CMV-seronegative.

The chain has TRBV27 and TRBJ2-1; a weak D match, TRBD2 (6 bases). V was trimmed by 6 bases and J by 4 bases, leaving 13 bases between them. CDR3 length equals 14 residues. The germline CDR1 and CDR2 sequences are MNHEY and SMNVEV (reference sequence). In DNA, the CDR3 is TGTGCCAGCAGGACGGGAGTCGGATACAATGAGCAGTTCTTC. It encodes CASRTGVGYNEQFF.

This clone came up a few times. The V call is TRBV11-2, the J call TRBJ2-1; the D gene is possibly TRBD2 (6 bases). V dropped 6 bases and J dropped 5 bases, with 17 bases sitting between them. This CDR3 has 15 residues. Looked up from germline, CDR1 is SGHAT and CDR2 is FQNNGV. The CDR3 spells CASRTAGGPHNEQFF. The CDR3 DNA sequence: TGTGCCAGCAGGACTGCCGGGGGTCCCCACAATGAGCAGTTCTTC.

V gene TRBV28 combines with J gene TRBJ1-2; D is possibly TRBD1 (6 bases). Germline V gives CDR1 MDHEN, CDR2 SYDVKM. The CDR3 has 12 residues. The ends were cut back, 6 bases at V and 7 bases at J, with 12 bases in the middle. The CDR3, as DNA: TGTGCCAGCAGGGCAGGGGTGGGTGGCTACACCTTC. Its protein is CASRAGVGGYTF.

The V and J genes are TRBV12-5 and TRBJ2-1; no definite D call. The CDR3 totals 17 residues. V lost 2 bases and J 6 bases, leaving 20 bases between the germline ends. Germline CDR1 LGHNT, CDR2 FRNRAP. The CDR3 DNA reads TGTGCTAGTGGTTTGACCCTTGGCGAACGACCGGGCAATGAGCAGTTCTTC. Translating gives CASGLTLGERPGNEQFF.

The chain recombines TRBV4-2 with TRBJ1-2, with 7 bases identical to TRBD1. The CDR3 has 17 residues. Unmatched junction bases numbered 7, after V lost 0 bases and J lost 0 bases. Per the germline V gene, CDR1 is LGHNA and CDR2 is YNFKEQ. The CDR3 sequence is CASSQEGGRRPNYGYTF. CDR3 sequence (DNA): TGTGCCAGCAGCCAAGAAGGGGGCAGGAGGCCTAACTATGGCTACACCTTC.

Comment on this clone: Mismatch with germline at one junction end may stem from a read error. The chain recombines TRBV4-2 with TRBJ2-4, with 9 bases fitting TRBD1. This CDR3 spans 16 amino acids. Germline V lookup: CDR1 LGHNA, CDR2 YNFKEQ. CDR3 sequence reads: CASSQDLTGGKNSQYF. CDR3 coding DNA: TGTGCCAGCAGCCAAGATCTAACAGGGGGCAAAAACAGTCAGTACTTT.

V is TRBV5-1 and J is TRBJ2-1, with a weak D call TRBD1 (6 bases). Germline loops: CDR1 SGHRS, CDR2 YFSETQ. Deletions cut 4 bases from V and 2 bases from J, with 16 bases between. There are 16 residues in the CDR3. For the CDR3, the DNA is TGCGCCAGCAGCCCCTCACCTCAGGGGACCTACAATGAGCAGTTCTTC. Translating gives CASSPSPQGTYNEQFF.